One sample yielded the 6 T cell receptor beta chains listed below, sequenced in a study of cytomegalovirus exposure and HLA in healthy donors. Profiled with immunoSEQ multiplex PCR; TCRdb holds only in-frame clones, not every one. This table has fewer than 150,000 clones, approximately 88% appearing once. Sample: PBMCs. The origin of the receptors is a young man in good health and CMV-seronegative.

V and J are TRBV18 and TRBJ1-4, with D unresolved. From germline, CDR1 is KGHSH and CDR2 LQKENI. V lost 5 bases to trimming and J lost 2 bases, with 15 bases between them. The CDR3 is made up of 16 amino acids. This CDR3 is CASSASTSGTNEKLFF. CDR3 coding DNA: TGTGCCAGCTCAGCCTCGACTTCGGGGACTAATGAAAAACTGTTTTTT.

The chain carries TRBV5-5 and TRBJ2-7, with 15 nucleotides matching TRBD2. The junction had 13 bases not matched to a gene; V was cut back by 4 bases and J by 2 bases. CDR3 length equals 19 residues. The germline CDR1 and CDR2 sequences are SGHKS and YYEKEE (reference sequence). The CDR3 DNA follows: TGTGCCAGCAGCAGCGGTTTTAGGACTAGCGGGAGGGCCGCCTACGAGCAGTACTTC. Residues: CASSSGFRTSGRAAYEQYF. Full variable domain (rest looked up from reference TRBV5-5 and TRBJ2-7): DAGVTQSPTHLIKTRGQQVTLRCSPISGHKSVSWYQQVLGQGPQFIFQYYEKEERGRGNFPDRFSARQFPNYSSELNVNALLLGDSALYLCASSSGFRTSGRAAYEQYFGPGTRLTVT.

The rearrangement links TRBV6-1 to TRBJ2-1, with D tentatively TRBD2 (6 bases). Germline V lookup: CDR1 MNHNS, CDR2 SASEGT. V dropped 4 bases and J dropped 7 bases, with 8 bases sitting between them. CDR3 size: 12 residues. CDR3 coding DNA: TGTGCCAGCAGTGCTGGGGGGAATGAGCAGTTCTTC. Its protein product is CASSAGGNEQFF.

This sequence joins TRBV7-4 and TRBJ1-6; D is undetermined. The germline CDR1 and CDR2 sequences are SGHVT and SQSDAQ. Trimming removed 1 base at V and 10 bases at J, with 11 bases between. CDR3 length: 14 residues. The CDR3 sequence: CASSLDNSISPLHF. CDR3 bases: TGTGCCAGCAGCTTAGACAACAGTATCTCACCCCTCCACTTT.

The CDR3 is CASRPDRRTGNTIYF. The CDR3 DNA is TGTGCCAGCAGACCTGACAGGCGGACTGGAAACACCATATATTTT. The gene calls are TRBV28 and TRBJ1-3, with a possible D match to TRBD1 (6 bases). The CDR3 sequence is 15 residues long. Germline CDR1 is MDHEN and CDR2 is SYDVKM. Trimming cost V 6 bases and J 2 bases, with 14 bases left between them.

The chain joins TRBV18 to TRBJ1-1; TRBD1 matches 7 bases. The CDR3 covers 14 residues. J lost 5 bases, V lost 3 bases, and 6 bases had no gene match. CDR1 is KGHSH, CDR2 LQKENI, per germline. CDR3 DNA: TGTGCCAGCTCACCGCTCCAGGGGGAGACTGAAGCTTTCTTT. It translates to CASSPLQGETEAFF.